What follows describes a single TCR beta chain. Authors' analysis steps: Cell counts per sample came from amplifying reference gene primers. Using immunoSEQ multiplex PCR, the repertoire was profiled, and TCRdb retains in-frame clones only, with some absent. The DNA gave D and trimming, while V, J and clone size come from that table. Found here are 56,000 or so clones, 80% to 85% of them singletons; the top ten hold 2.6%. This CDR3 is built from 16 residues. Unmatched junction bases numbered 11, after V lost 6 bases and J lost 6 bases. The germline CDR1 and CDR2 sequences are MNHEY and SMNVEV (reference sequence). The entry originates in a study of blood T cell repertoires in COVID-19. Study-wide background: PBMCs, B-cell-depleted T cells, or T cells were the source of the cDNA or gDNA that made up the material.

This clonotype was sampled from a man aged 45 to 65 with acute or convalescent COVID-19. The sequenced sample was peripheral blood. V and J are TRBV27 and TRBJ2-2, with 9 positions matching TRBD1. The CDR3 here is CASRTRTGGRSGELFF. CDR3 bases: TGTGCCAGCAGGACAAGAACAGGGGGCCGTTCCGGGGAGCTGTTTTTT.